The 7 T cell receptor beta chains given below trace back to one sample, sequenced in a study of T cell repertoires in cytomegalovirus infection. TCRdb itself ran the reads through MiXCR, one entry per CDR3 protein. The data contain 450,000 to 550,000 distinct CDR3 sequences, 16% of them singletons. The material sequenced was CD8+ T cells from PBMCs. The receptors derive from a human donor in good health (CMV status not recorded). Some clones in this sample may be carry-over from other donors' samples.

This clonotype has only a few counts. The J gene is TRBJ2-1, the V gene TRBV6-5; 9 bases are a match to TRBD2. Germline-derived CDR1 and CDR2 are MNHEY and SVGAGI. This CDR3 has 15 amino acids. V shed 3 bases, J shed 0 bases, and the junction held 0 bases outside the gene matches. Here the CDR3 reads CASSYSGGSYNEQFF. The CDR3 bases are TGTGCCAGCAGTTATAGCGGGGGCTCCTACAATGAGCAGTTCTTC.

The V call is TRBV20-1, the J call TRBJ2-1; TRBD2 is a possible D gene (7 bases). Germline CDR1 reads DFQATT; CDR2 reads SNEGSKA (reference sequence). Trimming cost V 0 bases and J 4 bases, with 13 bases left between them. This CDR3 region has 15 residues. The CDR3 DNA reads TGCAGTGCTAGAGATAGGGGGGGATCATACAATGAGCAGTTCTTC. Amino acids: CSARDRGGSYNEQFF.

There are many counts of this clonotype. V gene TRBV6-5 combines with J gene TRBJ1-2, with 7 bases identical to TRBD1. Germline V CDR1 and CDR2: MNHEY, SVGAGI. The CDR3 spans 14 residues. V dropped 0 bases and J dropped 8; count of bases not matched to a gene: 6. The CDR3 DNA reads as TGTGCCAGCAGTTACTCCGGGACAGTAGGAGGCTACACCTTC. This sequence encodes CASSYSGTVGGYTF.

V and J are TRBV5-6 and TRBJ2-1; 10 bases fit TRBD1. Germline V gene lookup returns CDR1 SGHDT and CDR2 YYEEEE. The CDR3 loop spans 13 amino acids. The V gene end was trimmed by 3 bases and the J gene end by 14 bases; junction bases not matched to a gene: 8. CDR3 region: CASSSRTGGKKFF. The CDR3 bases are TGTGCCAGCAGCTCCAGGACAGGGGGTAAAAAGTTCTTC. Using reference TRBV5-6 and TRBJ2-1 for the parts outside the CDR3, the full variable domain is DAGVTQSPTHLIKTRGQQVTLRCSPKSGHDTVSWYQQALGQGPQFIFQYYEEEERQRGNFPDRFSGHQFPNYSSELNVNALLLGDSALYLCASSSRTGGKKFFGPGTRLTVL.

This clonotype was seen a few times. A read error may be the cause here, since a much bigger clone is one base away. The final CDR3 position lacks the conserved phenylalanine or tryptophan, pointing to a likely read error. The rearrangement uses TRBV11-2 and TRBJ2-1, with D possibly matching TRBD2 (5 bases). CDR1 SGHAT and CDR2 FQNNGV come from the germline V gene. This CDR3 comprises 18 residues. V gave up 5 bases and J gave up 5 bases, with 25 bases separating them. In DNA, the CDR3 is TGTGCCAGCAGCCTCCTAACGGGAAAGCCAAGCACTAACAATGAGCAGTTCTTA. It yields the protein CASSLLTGKPSTNNEQFL.

The rearrangement uses TRBV12-3 or TRBV12-4 and TRBJ2-3; D uncertain. The CDR3 runs to 15 residues. V was pared by 6 bases and J by 1 base, with 14 bases between. CDR3 region: CASSQSQRRTDTQYF. The CDR3 DNA reads TGTGCCAGCAGCCAATCACAGCGTCGCACAGATACGCAGTATTTT.

This clonotype was recorded a few times. CDR3 sequence: CASSPISPYEQYF. The CDR3 bases are TGTGCCAGCAGTCCCATTTCCCCATACGAGCAGTACTTC. The V and J genes are TRBV27 and TRBJ2-7; no firm D call. From germline, CDR1 is MNHEY and CDR2 SMNVEV (reference sequence). Trimming removed 5 bases at V and 4 bases at J, with 12 bases between. The CDR3 has 13 residues.